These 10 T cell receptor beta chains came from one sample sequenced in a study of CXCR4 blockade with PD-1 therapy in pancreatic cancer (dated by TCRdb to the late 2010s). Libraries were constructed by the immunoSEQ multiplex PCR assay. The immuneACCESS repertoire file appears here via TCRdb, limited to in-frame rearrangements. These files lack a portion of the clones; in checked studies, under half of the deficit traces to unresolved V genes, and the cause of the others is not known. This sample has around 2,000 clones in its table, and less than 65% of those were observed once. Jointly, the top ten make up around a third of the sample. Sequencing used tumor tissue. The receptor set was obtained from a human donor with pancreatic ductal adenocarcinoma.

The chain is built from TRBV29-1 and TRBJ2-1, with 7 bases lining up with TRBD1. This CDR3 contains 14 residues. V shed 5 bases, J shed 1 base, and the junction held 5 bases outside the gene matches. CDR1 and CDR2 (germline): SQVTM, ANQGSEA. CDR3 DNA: TGCAGCGTTAGAGGGACAGCTTCCTACAATGAGCAGTTCTTC. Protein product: CSVRGTASYNEQFF.

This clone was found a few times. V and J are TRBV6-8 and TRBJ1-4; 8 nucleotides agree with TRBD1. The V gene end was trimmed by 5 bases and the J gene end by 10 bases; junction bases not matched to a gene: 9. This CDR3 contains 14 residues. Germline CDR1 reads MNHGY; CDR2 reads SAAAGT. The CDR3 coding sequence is TGTGCCAGCAGTGAGACAGGGGATGGGGGAAAACTGTTTTTT. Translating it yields CASSETGDGGKLFF.

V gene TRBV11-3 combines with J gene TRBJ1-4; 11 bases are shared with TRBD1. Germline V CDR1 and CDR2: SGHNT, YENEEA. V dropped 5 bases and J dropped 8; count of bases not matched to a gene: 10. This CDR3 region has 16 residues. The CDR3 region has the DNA TGTGCCAGCAGCCAAGCTAGGGGACAGGGGGAAGAAAAACTGTTTTTT. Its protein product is CASSQARGQGEEKLFF.

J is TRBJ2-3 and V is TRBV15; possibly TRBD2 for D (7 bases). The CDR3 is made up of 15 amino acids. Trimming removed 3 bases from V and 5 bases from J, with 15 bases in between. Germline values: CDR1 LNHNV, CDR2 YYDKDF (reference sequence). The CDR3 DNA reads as TGTGCCACCAGCAGGGAAGGGGGGGCAATAGATACGCAGTATTTT. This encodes CATSREGGAIDTQYF.

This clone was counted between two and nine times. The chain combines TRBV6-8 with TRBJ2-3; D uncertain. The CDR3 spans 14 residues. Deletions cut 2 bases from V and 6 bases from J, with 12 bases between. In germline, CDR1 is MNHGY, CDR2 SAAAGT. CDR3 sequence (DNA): TGTGCCAGCAGTTACCCCACTCGGCCTGATACGCAGTATTTT. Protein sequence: CASSYPTRPDTQYF.

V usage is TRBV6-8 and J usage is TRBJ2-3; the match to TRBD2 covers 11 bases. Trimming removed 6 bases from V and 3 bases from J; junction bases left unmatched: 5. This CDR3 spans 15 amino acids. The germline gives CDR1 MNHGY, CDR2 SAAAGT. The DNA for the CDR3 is TGTGCCAGCAGACTGGGACTAGCGGAAACAGATACGCAGTATTTT. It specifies CASRLGLAETDTQYF.

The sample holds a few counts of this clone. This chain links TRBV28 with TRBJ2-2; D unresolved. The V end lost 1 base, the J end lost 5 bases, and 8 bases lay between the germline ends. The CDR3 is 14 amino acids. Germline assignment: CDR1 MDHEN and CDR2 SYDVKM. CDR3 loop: CASSLSIRTGELFF. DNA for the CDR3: TGTGCCAGCAGTTTATCAATCCGAACCGGGGAGCTGTTTTTT. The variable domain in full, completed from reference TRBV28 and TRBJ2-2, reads DVKVTQSSRYLVKRTGEKVFLECVQDMDHENMFWYRQDPGLGLRLIYFSYDVKMKEKGDIPEGYSVSREKKERFSLILESASTNQTSMYLCASSLSIRTGELFFGEGSRLTVL.

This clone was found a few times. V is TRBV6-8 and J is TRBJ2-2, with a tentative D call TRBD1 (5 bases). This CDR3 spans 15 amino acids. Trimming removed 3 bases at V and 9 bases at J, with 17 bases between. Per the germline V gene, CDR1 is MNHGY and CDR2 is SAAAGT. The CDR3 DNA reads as TGTGCCAGCAGTTATGGCACAGGACGAGGAAGGGAGCTGTTTTTT. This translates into CASSYGTGRGRELFF.

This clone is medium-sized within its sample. CDR3 sequence reads: CASSQGRAGAVIYNEQFF. CDR3 sequence (DNA): TGCGCCAGCAGCCAAGGACGAGCGGGGGCCGTTATCTACAATGAGCAGTTCTTC. V usage is TRBV1 and J usage is TRBJ2-1; TRBD2 is the table's D call, not checked against the DNA. TRBV1 is designated a pseudogene. The CDR3 loop spans 18 amino acids.

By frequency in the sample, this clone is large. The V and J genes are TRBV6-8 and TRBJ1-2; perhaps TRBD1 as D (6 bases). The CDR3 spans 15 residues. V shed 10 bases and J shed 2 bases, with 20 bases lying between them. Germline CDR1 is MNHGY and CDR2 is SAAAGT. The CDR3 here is CATDYWDTSNYGYTF. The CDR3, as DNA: TGTGCCACCGATTATTGGGACACCTCAAACTATGGCTACACCTTC.